This passage covers 25 T cell receptor beta chains from one sample sequenced in a study of blood T cell repertoires in COVID-19. Clones were read by immunoSEQ multiplex PCR, and TCRdb kept only the in-frame ones, dropping some. The data hold about 170,000 clones, with around nine tenths observed a single time. The sample consisted of PBMCs or T cells enriched from blood (not recorded which). Every receptor here comes from a woman younger than 30 who had recovered from COVID-19.

The V and J genes are TRBV11-1 and TRBJ2-2, with D possibly matching TRBD1 (6 bases). CDR1 and CDR2 (germline): SGHAT, FQDESV (reference sequence). Trimming left V 3 bases short and J 0 bases short, with 8 bases between. CDR3 length: 15 residues. The CDR3 DNA reads TGTGCCAGCAGCTTTGACAGGACGAACACCGGGGAGCTGTTTTTT. Its protein product is CASSFDRTNTGELFF. The variable domain in full, with the rest retrieved from reference TRBV11-1 and TRBJ2-2, is EAEVAQSPRYKITEKSQAVAFWCDPISGHATLYWYRQILGQGPELLVQFQDESVVDDSQLPKDRFSAERLKGVDSTLKIQPAELGDSAMYLCASSFDRTNTGELFFGEGSRLTVL.

V usage is TRBV24-1 and J usage is TRBJ1-6; no reliable D call. Trimming took off 3 bases at V and 9 bases at J, with 5 bases between the two ends. Germline-derived CDR1 and CDR2 are KGHDR and SFDVKD. The CDR3 has 12 amino acids. The CDR3 bases are TGTGCCACCAGTGATCTAGGTTCACCCCTCCACTTT. Its translation is CATSDLGSPLHF.

This clone was observed a single time. CDR3 coding DNA: TGTGCCAGCAGTTTATCAGGGGTTTTTGGTGAAAAACTGTTTTTT. It yields the protein CASSLSGVFGEKLFF. The chain uses TRBV27 and TRBJ1-4, with D perhaps matching TRBD1 (5 bases). The CDR3 sequence is 15 residues long. Germline V lookup: CDR1 MNHEY, CDR2 SMNVEV (reference sequence). V lost 0 bases, J lost 7 bases, and 12 bases lay in between.

V usage is TRBV2 and J usage is TRBJ2-7; TRBD2 agrees at 10 bases. Unmatched junction bases numbered 3, after V lost 4 bases and J lost 6 bases. This CDR3 region has 13 residues. Germline CDR1 reads SNHLY; CDR2 reads FYNNEI. CDR3 sequence reads: CASSVASGSEQYF. In DNA form, the CDR3 reads TGTGCCAGCAGTGTAGCTAGCGGGAGCGAGCAGTACTTC.

This chain uses TRBV6-5 with TRBJ1-3; TRBD1 agrees at 8 bases. Germline V gene lookup returns CDR1 MNHEY and CDR2 SVGAGI. The V segment lost 8 bases and the J segment 5 bases; nucleotides outside the gene matches: 8. There are 14 residues in the CDR3. The CDR3 bases are TGTGCCAGCTTCGGACAGGGTAAAAGAAACACCATATATTTT. It is translated as CASFGQGKRNTIYF.

The CDR3 nucleotides are TGTGCCAGCAGCTTAGACTCCCGGCCCCAGCATTTT. Translation gives CASSLDSRPQHF. The chain carries TRBV7-9 and TRBJ1-5; D is ambiguous. Trimming took off 1 base at V and 9 bases at J, with 7 bases between the two ends. CDR3 length equals 12 residues. Germline V lookup: CDR1 SEHNR, CDR2 FQNEAQ (reference sequence).

The CDR3 loop reads CASSPRPRGSYEQYF. CDR3 coding DNA: TGTGCCAGCAGCCCTCGCCCACGGGGCTCCTACGAGCAGTACTTC. V and J are TRBV9 and TRBJ2-7, with D possibly matching TRBD2 (5 bases). This CDR3 is built from 15 residues. With 4 bases removed from V and 0 bases from J, the gap between germline ends came to 14 bases. Germline V gives CDR1 SGDLS, CDR2 YYNGEE.

This clone appeared a single time. V is TRBV5-5 and J is TRBJ2-7; D possibly corresponds to TRBD2 (5 bases). Trimming left V 4 bases short and J 10 bases short, with 18 bases between. Germline values: CDR1 SGHKS, CDR2 YYEKEE (reference sequence). The length of the CDR3 is 13 residues. The CDR3 region is CASSPDLEVVQYF. The CDR3 coding sequence is TGTGCCAGCAGCCCGGACTTGGAGGTCGTCCAGTACTTC.

The chain couples TRBV19 to TRBJ2-7; D might be TRBD1 (6 bases). CDR3 length: 16 amino acids. Germline V gene lookup returns CDR1 LNHDA and CDR2 SQIVND (reference sequence). Trimming shortened V by 6 bases and J by 0 bases, and 18 bases separated the two germline ends. The CDR3 nucleotides are TGTGCCAGTAGCAGACTCGGGCAGGGGAGCTCCTACGAGCAGTACTTC. It specifies CASSRLGQGSSYEQYF.

V usage is TRBV7-9 and J usage is TRBJ2-5, with 9 bases lining up with TRBD2. Germline V CDR1 and CDR2: SEHNR, FQNEAQ (reference sequence). This CDR3 region has 17 residues. Trimming cost V 2 bases and J 2 bases; bases outside gene matches: 9. CDR3 nucleotides: TGTGCCAGCAGCTTATGGGTTGGGCTAGCGGGACAAGAGACCCAGTACTTC. It codes for CASSLWVGLAGQETQYF.

The rearrangement links TRBV18 to TRBJ1-4; D gene unclear. V lost 4 bases to trimming and J lost 0 bases, with 18 bases between them. Germline CDR1 is KGHSH and CDR2 is LQKENI. The CDR3 is 18 amino acids. The CDR3 DNA reads TGTGCCAGCTCACTTATCCCTTTGACATTGGCAACTAATGAAAAACTGTTTTTT. Translating it yields CASSLIPLTLATNEKLFF.

The chain carries TRBV3-1 (or the pseudogene TRBV3-2) and TRBJ1-6; 10 nucleotides agree with TRBD1. With 6 bases clipped from V and 7 bases from J, the junction kept 9 bases outside the gene matches. Germline assignment: CDR1 LGHDT and CDR2 YNNKEL (reference sequence). The CDR3 length is 16 residues. The CDR3 DNA is TGTGCCAGCAGTATGACAGGGGGCGGGTCGAATTCACCCCTCCACTTT. Protein sequence: CASSMTGGGSNSPLHF.

The rearrangement uses TRBV28 and TRBJ2-2; no clear D gene. Germline V CDR1 and CDR2: MDHEN, SYDVKM. CDR3 length: 16 residues. The ends were cut back, 6 bases at V and 0 bases at J, with 14 bases in the middle. The CDR3 loop reads CASSVPRSANTGELFF. CDR3 nucleotide sequence: TGTGCCAGCAGCGTCCCCAGGTCCGCGAACACCGGGGAGCTGTTTTTT.

The chain is built from TRBV28 and TRBJ2-6; TRBD1 matches 9 bases. The CDR3 covers 17 residues. Germline CDR1 reads MDHEN; CDR2 reads SYDVKM. V trimming: 3 bases; J trimming: 4 bases; junction bases outside the gene matches: 7. CDR3 coding DNA: TGTGCCAGCAGTTTGGGGGACAGGGAAGTGGGGGCCAACGTCCTGACTTTC. Protein: CASSLGDREVGANVLTF.

About this clone: Other DNA sequences in this sample translate to the same CDR3. The J gene is TRBJ2-3, the V gene TRBV6-4; 9 bases align to TRBD2. Trimming took 0 bases from V and 6 from J; bases not matched to a gene: 4. CDR3 size: 15 residues. In germline, CDR1 is MRHNA, CDR2 SNTAGT. The chain's CDR3 is CASSDSGGRADTQYF. The CDR3, as DNA: TGTGCCAGCAGTGACTCGGGCGGGAGGGCCGATACGCAGTATTTT.

V is TRBV27 and J is TRBJ2-3, with TRBD2 matching over 9 bases. This CDR3 is built from 16 residues. Germline trimming cut 2 bases from V and 6 bases from J; bases unmatched to any gene: 9. Germline values: CDR1 MNHEY, CDR2 SMNVEV (reference sequence). CDR3 amino acids: CASSLLTAGGSDTQYF. The DNA for the CDR3 is TGTGCCAGCAGTTTACTCACAGCGGGAGGCAGTGATACGCAGTATTTT.

The chain is built from TRBV7-9 and TRBJ1-2, with D possibly being TRBD1 (5 bases). Between the trimmed V and J ends, which lost 3 bases and 10 bases, there was a span of 12 bases. From germline, CDR1 is SEHNR and CDR2 FQNEAQ (reference sequence). The CDR3 has 12 residues. The CDR3 is CASSLGTDVYTF. The CDR3 DNA is TGTGCCAGCAGCTTGGGGACTGATGTCTACACCTTC.

This rearrangement joins TRBV10-1 to TRBJ2-3; 7 nucleotides match TRBD1. The CDR3 sequence is 15 residues long. The germline CDR1 and CDR2 sequences are WNHNN and SYGVQD (reference sequence). The V and J ends lost 6 bases and 2 bases, in that order; junction bases with no gene match: 8. CDR3 loop: CASRAPGQSTDTQYF. In nucleotides, the CDR3 is TGCGCCAGCAGGGCCCCGGGACAGTCCACAGATACGCAGTATTTT.

The rearrangement uses TRBV28 and TRBJ1-1; D perhaps matches TRBD1 (5 bases). Between the trimmed V and J ends, which lost 6 bases and 4 bases, there was a span of 21 bases. This CDR3 has 16 residues. Looked up from germline, CDR1 is MDHEN and CDR2 is SYDVKM. CDR3 residues: CASSPRSWGLGTEAFF. Written as DNA, the CDR3 is TGTGCCAGCAGCCCCCGGAGTTGGGGACTCGGCACTGAAGCTTTCTTT.

The V call is TRBV24-1, the J call TRBJ2-3; 7 positions match TRBD1. The CDR3 extends over 13 amino acids. CDR1 and CDR2 from the germline V gene are KGHDR and SFDVKD. V lost 10 bases and J lost 4; bases outside the gene matches: 7. The CDR3 DNA follows: TGTGCCACGAAACAGGGGACCGCAGATACGCAGTATTTT. Its translation is CATKQGTADTQYF.

This chain connects TRBV12-5 to TRBJ2-3; 7 bases are shared with TRBD2. CDR1 is LGHNT, CDR2 FRNRAP, per germline. With 4 bases clipped from V and 2 bases from J, the junction kept 9 bases outside the gene matches. The CDR3 covers 16 residues. The DNA of the CDR3 is TGTGCTAGTGGTTCTCGAGCTAGCGGCTTCACAGATACGCAGTATTTT. This sequence encodes CASGSRASGFTDTQYF.

The CDR3 region is CASSMVGGAGANVLTF. CDR3 in DNA: TGTGCCAGTAGTATGGTAGGGGGCGCCGGGGCCAACGTCCTGACTTTC. The genes are TRBV19 and TRBJ2-6; 7 nucleotides line up with TRBD1. Trimming removed 3 bases from V and 4 bases from J; junction bases left unmatched: 6. The CDR3 length is 16 residues. Germline lookup yields CDR1 LNHDA and CDR2 SQIVND (reference sequence).

The genes are TRBV7-9 and TRBJ2-1; possible D gene TRBD1, 6 bases. Trimming took 3 bases from V and 7 from J, leaving 16 bases between them. This CDR3 is 15 amino acids long. Germline V gene data show CDR1 as SEHNR and CDR2 as FQNEAQ (reference sequence). Here the CDR3 reads CASSLPGADWNEQFF. For the CDR3, the DNA is TGTGCCAGCAGCTTGCCAGGGGCGGACTGGAATGAGCAGTTCTTC. The full variable domain, in which reference TRBV7-9 and TRBJ2-1 provide the parts outside the CDR3, is DTGVSQNPRHKITKRGQNVTFRCDPISEHNRLYWYRQTLGQGPEFLTYFQNEAQLEKSRLLSDRFSAERPKGSFSTLEIQRTEQGDSAMYLCASSLPGADWNEQFFGPGTRLTVL.

This chain links TRBV29-1 with TRBJ2-3, with D possibly being TRBD2 (5 bases). The V end lost 3 bases, the J end lost 5 bases, and 18 bases lay between the germline ends. CDR3 size: 15 residues. CDR1 is SQVTM and CDR2 is ANQGSEA in the germline V gene. The CDR3 DNA sequence: TGCAGCGTTGACGAGATTCGGGGTGTAGGAGATACGCAGTATTTT. Its translation: CSVDEIRGVGDTQYF.

The J gene is TRBJ1-1, the V gene TRBV30; D not resolved. V lost 2 bases and J 1 base, leaving 11 bases between the germline ends. Germline V lookup: CDR1 GTSNPN, CDR2 SVGIG (reference sequence). The CDR3 totals 14 residues. The chain's CDR3 is CAWSRWGGNTEAFF. The CDR3 DNA is TGTGCCTGGAGTCGGTGGGGAGGGAACACTGAAGCTTTCTTT.